This TCR beta chain was recovered during a study of T cells in Graves' hyperthyroidism and ophthalmopathy. Study-wide points: From stable hyperthyroidism, ophthalmopathy was separated by a 13 V-J model.

In germline, CDR1 is GTSNPN, CDR2 SVGIG (reference sequence). This CDR3 is 13 amino acids long. Trimming removed 0 bases from V and 10 bases from J, with 13 bases in between. Clinical symptoms, serum thyroxine, TRAb, thyroid ultrasound and orbital computed tomography established diagnosis. PBMCs were sourced from more than 9 ml fresh peripheral blood. This clonotype appeared a few times. The antigen remains unidentified. It was RNA transcripts that yielded the amplified TCR beta CDR3 regions. The HTBI primer set was used in a first-round RT-PCR of the TCR CDR3. From the multiplex PCR reads, TCRdb called clonotypes with MiXCR, one entry per CDR3 protein. The data contain around 600,000 distinct CDR3 sequences, around 14% of them singletons.

The material sequenced was blood. The chain links TRBV30 to TRBJ2-1; D might be TRBD1 (5 bases). This receptor was taken from a woman aged 25 to 39 with Graves' hyperthyroidism. The CDR3 bases are TGTGCCTGGAGTGTACAATTGGGGCGGGAGCAGTTCTTC. Translation: CAWSVQLGREQFF. The full variable domain, in which reference TRBV30 and TRBJ2-1 provide the parts outside the CDR3, is SQTIHQWPATLVQPVGSPLSLECTVEGTSNPNLYWYRQAAGRGLQLLFYSVGIGQISSEVPQNLSASRPQDRQFILSSKKLLLSDSGFYLCAWSVQLGREQFFGPGTRLTVL.